Listed below are T cell receptor beta chains from one sample, sequenced in a study of blood T cell repertoires in COVID-19. The table came from immunoSEQ multiplex PCR; TCRdb's copy has only in-frame clones and leaves some out. The top ten clones hold 5.5% to 8.5% of a sample with a few hundred thousand clones, roughly 84% of them seen once. The sample was PBMCs or T cells enriched from blood (not recorded which). Receptor source: a man in his thirties or forties in a cohort exposed to, infected with or recovered from COVID-19 (not recorded which). Each CDR3 is given with its conserved first and last residue. D genes are given only for firm matches. Size tells how often a clone was seen (once, few, many) or the class of an expanded clone, and some rows leave it out.

size	V	D	J	CDR3	DNA
NA	TRBV2	NA	TRBJ2-1	CASSDSLGDEQFF	TGTGCCAGCAGTGATTCCCTAGGAGATGAGCAGTTCTTC
NA	TRBV4-1	NA	TRBJ1-6	CASSQSGDGSPLHF	TGCGCCAGCAGCCAATCAGGGGATGGTTCACCCCTCCACTTT
NA	TRBV19	NA	TRBJ1-6	CASRTANNSPLHF	TGTGCCAGTAGGACAGCAAATAATTCACCCCTCCACTTT
NA	TRBV2	TRBD1	TRBJ1-1	CASAQDRANTEAFF	TGTGCCAGCGCCCAGGACAGGGCGAACACTGAAGCTTTCTTT
NA	TRBV12-5	NA	TRBJ2-1	CASSGVSYNEQFF	TGTGCTAGTTCCGGGGTTTCCTACAATGAGCAGTTCTTC
few	TRBV4-1	TRBD2	TRBJ2-1	CASSPTSSGSGVNEQFF	TGCGCCAGCAGCCCCACCTCTAGCGGGAGCGGGGTCAATGAGCAGTTCTTC
NA	TRBV27	TRBD2	TRBJ2-3	CASSFPGLASPDTQYF	TGTGCCAGCAGTTTCCCGGGACTAGCGTCCCCAGATACGCAGTATTTT
NA	TRBV9	NA	TRBJ2-1	CASSVGASSYNEQFF	TGTGCCAGCAGCGTAGGGGCAAGCTCCTACAATGAGCAGTTCTTC
NA	TRBV18	TRBD1	TRBJ2-1	CASSPQTGSSYNEQFF	TGTGCCAGCTCACCCCAGACAGGGAGTTCCTACAATGAGCAGTTCTTC
NA	TRBV28	TRBD1	TRBJ2-7	CASSLRGRMYEQYF	TGTGCCAGCAGCCTCAGGGGGCGCATGTACGAGCAGTACTTC
NA	TRBV10-3	NA	TRBJ2-7	CAISRLGTYEQYF	TGTGCCATCAGCCGACTAGGAACCTACGAGCAGTACTTC
NA	TRBV5-3	NA	TRBJ1-2	CARSLSIALF	TGTGCCAGAAGCTTGAGTATAGCTCTCTTC
once	TRBV28	NA	TRBJ1-4	CASSLTIQGTEKLFF	TGTGCCAGCAGTTTAACTATCCAGGGGACTGAAAAACTGTTTTTT
NA	TRBV19	TRBD1	TRBJ1-5	CASSSLTGGIQPQHF	TGTGCCAGTAGTTCTCTGACAGGGGGTATCCAGCCCCAGCATTTT
NA	TRBV2	NA	TRBJ1-1	CASSLSTAHGGRNTEAFF	TGTGCCAGCAGTCTCTCGACCGCCCACGGCGGTAGGAACACTGAAGCTTTCTTT